This section outlines one T cell receptor (beta chain) sequence together with its context. These data originate in a study of blood T cell repertoires in COVID-19. As for the study in general: Specimens from acute and convalescent COVID-19 originated in the United States, Italy and Spain. Sample material is recorded as cDNA or gDNA derived from T cells, B-cell-depleted T cells, or PBMCs.

This CDR3 is 18 amino acids long. CDR1 is ENHRY and CDR2 is SYGVKD in the germline V gene. Trimming took 10 bases from V and 0 from J; bases not matched to a gene: 17. In the authors' methods: Reference gene primer amplification gave estimated nucleated cell counts. Assay: immunoSEQ multiplex PCR; the TCRdb copy retains only in-frame clones and omits some. The V and J calls and the clone size are those of that table, but D and trimming were determined from the DNA. This table holds 100,000 to 150,000 clones, roughly 80% found once. The sequenced sample consisted of peripheral blood. The rearrangement joins TRBV10-3 to TRBJ2-2; 7 bases line up with TRBD1. The TCR sequence derives from a human donor in a cohort sampled during active COVID-19. The CDR3: CATRAHESGTANTGELFF. For the CDR3, the DNA is TGTGCCACCCGCGCGCATGAGTCCGGGACAGCGAACACCGGGGAGCTGTTTTTT.